The 32 T cell receptor beta chains presented below share a single source sample, sequenced in a study of blood T cell repertoires in COVID-19. TCRdb's copy holds only in-frame clones and misses some; the assay was immunoSEQ multiplex PCR. The table shows over 150,000 clones, with about 87% occurring only once. Sample: peripheral blood. The origin of the receptors is a woman over 75 with COVID-19, enrolled during active disease.

The chain has TRBV20-1 and TRBJ1-4; 9 nucleotides line up with TRBD1. V shed 3 bases and J 7 bases; nucleotides not matched to a gene: 9. CDR1 and CDR2 from the germline V gene are DFQATT and SNEGSKA (reference sequence). The CDR3 consists of 15 residues. The CDR3 sequence is CSASGSTGGGEKLFF. CDR3 DNA sequence: TGCAGTGCTAGTGGTTCGACAGGGGGTGGTGAAAAACTGTTTTTT.

This rearrangement joins TRBV5-1 to TRBJ2-5, with TRBD2 identical over 10 bases. The ends lost 3 bases at V and 5 bases at J; junction bases unmatched: 7. Germline V gives CDR1 SGHRS, CDR2 YFSETQ. This CDR3 has 15 amino acids. In DNA form, the CDR3 reads TGCGCCAGCAGCTCGTTAGCGGGAGGAGAGGAGACCCAGTACTTC. Protein sequence: CASSSLAGGEETQYF.

The chain uses TRBV19 and TRBJ1-3, with TRBD1 as a possible D gene (6 bases). Trimming took off 3 bases at V and 2 bases at J, with 11 bases between the two ends. The CDR3 totals 15 residues. Germline-derived CDR1 and CDR2 are LNHDA and SQIVND (reference sequence). This CDR3 is CASSIPTGTGNTIYF. Written as DNA, the CDR3 is TGTGCCAGTAGTATCCCCACAGGGACTGGAAACACCATATATTTT.

CDR3 residues: CASSLEPHRLVKETQYF. In DNA, the CDR3 is TGCGCCAGCAGCTTGGAGCCCCATCGACTAGTGAAAGAGACCCAGTACTTC. The chain employs TRBV5-1 and TRBJ2-5, with D maybe TRBD2 (6 bases). The CDR3 is made up of 17 amino acids. Between the trimmed V and J ends, which lost 0 bases and 3 bases, there was a span of 18 bases. The germline gives CDR1 SGHRS, CDR2 YFSETQ.

The rearrangement uses TRBV19 and TRBJ1-2; D unresolved. CDR3 length: 13 amino acids. V was trimmed by 3 bases and J by 2 bases, leaving 7 bases between them. The V gene's germline CDR1 is LNHDA and CDR2 SQIVND (reference sequence). In nucleotides, the CDR3 is TGTGCCAGTAGTATTGCGGCCAACTATGGCTACACCTTC. Translating it yields CASSIAANYGYTF.

This chain links TRBV15 with TRBJ2-6; D ambiguous. V was pared by 4 bases and J by 0 bases, with 10 bases between. The germline CDR1 and CDR2 sequences are LNHNV and YYDKDF (reference sequence). CDR3 length equals 16 residues. CDR3 sequence: CATSIHQASGANVLTF. The CDR3 DNA follows: TGTGCCACCAGCATCCATCAGGCCTCTGGGGCCAACGTCCTGACTTTC.

The chain has TRBV18 and TRBJ2-7; 8 positions agree with TRBD1. Germline values: CDR1 KGHSH, CDR2 LQKENI. Losses at the gene ends were 0 bases for V and 2 bases for J; bases not matched to a gene: 3. The CDR3 runs 15 residues. CDR3 sequence (DNA): TGTGCCAGCTCACCACCGCCAGGGGGCCCCTACGAGCAGTACTTC. As protein: CASSPPPGGPYEQYF.

The chain is built from TRBV4-3 and TRBJ2-2, with TRBD2 matching 10 bases. Per germline, CDR1 LGHNA and CDR2 YSLEER. Unmatched junction bases numbered 4, after V lost 0 bases and J lost 6 bases. The length of the CDR3 is 16 residues. The CDR3, as DNA: TGCGCCAGCAGCCAAGATCTAGCGGGAGCCTCCGGGGAGCTGTTTTTT. Protein: CASSQDLAGASGELFF.

V and J are TRBV3-1 (or the pseudogene TRBV3-2) and TRBJ2-1, with 10 positions matching TRBD2. This CDR3 comprises 11 residues. Germline V CDR1 and CDR2: LGHDT, YNNKEL (reference sequence). J gave up 15 bases and V 4 bases, and 3 bases lay outside the gene matches. CDR3 protein: CASSLGTSVFF. CDR3 sequence (DNA): TGTGCCAGCAGCCTAGGGACTAGCGTGTTCTTC.

The chain couples TRBV12-3 or TRBV12-4 to TRBJ2-6; D is unresolved. The V and J ends lost 6 bases and 0 bases respectively, with 3 bases between them. The CDR3 consists of 13 residues. CDR3 coding DNA: TGTGCCAGCAGATACTCTGGGGCCAACGTCCTGACTTTC. It yields the protein CASRYSGANVLTF.

This chain joins TRBV27 and TRBJ2-1, with 7 bases that match TRBD2. The CDR3 has 16 residues. Unmatched junction bases numbered 11, after V lost 2 bases and J lost 7 bases. Germline V gene lookup returns CDR1 MNHEY and CDR2 SMNVEV (reference sequence). The CDR3 DNA is TGTGCCAGCAGTTTACGGGCCGGGCTAGCGGTAAATGAGCAGTTCTTC. This sequence encodes CASSLRAGLAVNEQFF.

The chain has TRBV28 and TRBJ1-5; unclear D gene. Trimming took off 7 bases at V and 5 bases at J, with 18 bases between the two ends. CDR1 and CDR2 (germline): MDHEN, SYDVKM. The CDR3 extends over 15 amino acids. The CDR3 bases are TGTGCCAGCAACCGCCCCCCGGTTGAGGATCAGCCCCAGCATTTT. Amino acid sequence: CASNRPPVEDQPQHF.

CDR3 residues: CASSPRDFGKLFF. In DNA, the CDR3 is TGTGCCAGTAGTCCGCGGGACTTTGGAAAACTGTTTTTT. The gene calls are TRBV19 and TRBJ1-4; a weak D match, TRBD1 (5 bases). The CDR3 extends over 13 amino acids. V was cut by 5 bases and J by 10 bases, with 14 bases left in between. The germline gives CDR1 LNHDA, CDR2 SQIVND (reference sequence).

This chain connects TRBV11-2 to TRBJ2-1; D gene unclear. Trimming left V 0 bases short and J 6 bases short, with 6 bases between. CDR3 size: 13 residues. CDR1 and CDR2 (germline): SGHAT, FQNNGV. CDR3 protein: CASSLDESNEQFF. Here the CDR3 DNA reads TGTGCCAGCAGCTTAGATGAGTCCAATGAGCAGTTCTTC.

The CDR3: CASSQGPSGSGNTIYF. In DNA, the CDR3 is TGTGCCAGCAGCCAAGGCCCCAGTGGCTCTGGAAACACCATATATTTT. The chain combines TRBV3-1 (or the pseudogene TRBV3-2) with TRBJ1-3; D unclear. There are 16 residues in the CDR3. Per the germline V gene, CDR1 is LGHDT and CDR2 is YNNKEL (reference sequence). V was pared by 1 base and J by 0 bases, with 10 bases between.

This sequence joins TRBV3-1 (or the pseudogene TRBV3-2) and TRBJ1-1, with TRBD1 identical over 10 bases. Germline assignment: CDR1 LGHDT and CDR2 YNNKEL (reference sequence). Unmatched junction bases numbered 5, after V lost 4 bases and J lost 6 bases. The CDR3 consists of 14 residues. In nucleotides, the CDR3 is TGTGCCAGCAGCCTCAGACAGGGGGCCCCTGAAGCTTTCTTT. Translating it yields CASSLRQGAPEAFF.

The V gene is TRBV5-8, the J gene TRBJ1-1; D ambiguous. Trimming shortened V by 7 bases and J by 4 bases, and 20 bases separated the two germline ends. Germline V lookup: CDR1 SGHTS, CDR2 YDEGEE. The CDR3 has 15 residues. CDR3 in amino acids: CASPNGGGLATEAFF. The CDR3 bases are TGTGCCAGCCCGAATGGAGGAGGGTTGGCCACTGAAGCTTTCTTT. Drawing the rest from reference TRBV5-8 and TRBJ1-1, the complete variable domain is EAGVTQSPTHLIKTRGQQATLRCSPISGHTSVYWYQQALGLGLQFLLWYDEGEERNRGNFPPRFSGRQFPNYSSELNVNALELEDSALYLCASPNGGGLATEAFFGQGTRLTVV.

The chain recombines TRBV5-5 with TRBJ2-5; D is ambiguous. V shed 2 bases and J shed 2 bases, with 10 bases lying between them. The length of the CDR3 is 14 residues. Germline V CDR1 and CDR2: SGHKS, YYEKEE (reference sequence). The CDR3 spells CASSFPSVQETQYF. CDR3 DNA: TGTGCCAGCAGCTTTCCGTCAGTACAAGAGACCCAGTACTTC.

A few counts support this clone. The V and J genes are TRBV7-8 and TRBJ1-3; TRBD1 might be the D (5 bases). This CDR3 is 13 amino acids long. V was trimmed by 5 bases and J by 9 bases, leaving 14 bases between them. Germline V gene lookup returns CDR1 SGHVS and CDR2 FQNEAQ. CDR3 bases: TGTGCCAGCAGCCTAGGGGAGAGAGCCACCATATATTTT. Protein product: CASSLGERATIYF.

The chain carries TRBV28 and TRBJ1-4; maybe TRBD1 (6 bases). V was pared by 5 bases and J by 10 bases, with 17 bases between. CDR1 MDHEN and CDR2 SYDVKM come from the germline V gene. The CDR3 totals 14 residues. Here the CDR3 reads CASSDQGNFGKLFF. For the CDR3, the DNA is TGTGCCAGCAGTGACCAGGGGAACTTTGGAAAACTGTTTTTT.

This clone has more than one count but fewer than ten. Written as DNA, the CDR3 is TGTGCCAGTAGTATTCTAGGATCGAACACCGGGGAGCTGTTTTTT. It encodes CASSILGSNTGELFF. The chain combines TRBV19 with TRBJ2-2; D remains unclear. V was clipped by 3 bases and J by 0 bases, with 8 bases between them. In germline, CDR1 is LNHDA, CDR2 SQIVND (reference sequence). CDR3 size: 15 residues.

The CDR3 sequence is CASSLSRAGGREQYF. The CDR3 DNA sequence: TGTGCCAGCAGTTTATCACGAGCGGGAGGAAGAGAGCAGTACTTC. The chain recombines TRBV27 with TRBJ2-7; TRBD2 aligns across 9 bases. In germline, CDR1 is MNHEY, CDR2 SMNVEV (reference sequence). This CDR3 spans 15 amino acids. Trimming cost V 0 bases and J 7 bases; bases outside gene matches: 7.

This sequence joins TRBV4-2 and TRBJ2-3; D perhaps matches TRBD1 (6 bases). This CDR3 has 15 amino acids. V was cut by 1 base and J by 4 bases, with 12 bases left in between. From germline, CDR1 is LGHNA and CDR2 YNFKEQ. CDR3 nucleotides: TGTGCCAGCAGCCAAGTGTCAGGGGTGGCAGATACGCAGTATTTT. Translating gives CASSQVSGVADTQYF.

The chain combines TRBV28 with TRBJ1-2; the match to TRBD1 covers 9 bases. The CDR3 has 14 amino acids. Germline-derived CDR1 and CDR2 are MDHEN and SYDVKM. Trimming removed 6 bases from V and 5 bases from J; junction bases left unmatched: 7. CDR3 amino acids: CASSRGQGSYGYTF. CDR3 DNA: TGTGCCAGCAGCCGGGGACAGGGCTCATATGGCTACACCTTC.

The rearrangement joins TRBV7-8 to TRBJ2-1, with TRBD2 matching over 13 bases. CDR1 is SGHVS and CDR2 is FQNEAQ in the germline V gene. This CDR3 is 16 amino acids long. Trimming took 2 bases from V and 6 from J; bases not matched to a gene: 4. CDR3 residues: CASSLMGLAGFNEQFF. CDR3 sequence (DNA): TGTGCCAGCAGCTTAATGGGACTAGCGGGATTCAATGAGCAGTTCTTC.

V usage is TRBV28 and J usage is TRBJ1-6, with 7 bases that match TRBD1. The CDR3 totals 14 residues. CDR1 is MDHEN and CDR2 is SYDVKM in the germline V gene. Germline trimming cut 8 bases from V and 5 bases from J; bases unmatched to any gene: 6. The CDR3 is CASRAGGNNSPLHF. In DNA, the CDR3 is TGTGCCAGCCGGGCAGGGGGTAATAATTCACCCCTCCACTTT.

The V gene is TRBV3-1 (or the pseudogene TRBV3-2), the J gene TRBJ1-2; D gene ambiguous. This CDR3 spans 13 amino acids. Germline CDR1 reads LGHDT; CDR2 reads YNNKEL (reference sequence). Trimming pared 1 base from V and 6 bases from J, leaving 9 bases between. CDR3 sequence (DNA): TGTGCCAGCAGCCAAGGGTCGGGGAATGGCTACACCTTC. Protein product: CASSQGSGNGYTF.

A note on this clone: Other DNA sequences in the same sample also yield this CDR3. J is TRBJ1-2 and V is TRBV5-1; no definite D call. Between the trimmed V and J ends, which lost 4 bases and 4 bases, there was a span of 14 bases. Germline CDR1 reads SGHRS; CDR2 reads YFSETQ. The CDR3 length is 14 residues. For the CDR3, the DNA is TGCGCCAGCAGCCCTCCCGGAGGGCTCTATGGCTACACCTTC. Residues: CASSPPGGLYGYTF.

This clone came up a few times. The CDR3 DNA reads as TGTGCCAGCAGTTTATATGCTAGCGGGAGGGAACGTGATGAGCAGTTCTTC. Translation gives CASSLYASGRERDEQFF. This chain uses TRBV28 with TRBJ2-1; 12 bases are shared with TRBD2. Germline CDR1 MDHEN, CDR2 SYDVKM. CDR3 length equals 17 residues. V was pared by 1 base and J by 8 bases, with 9 bases of the junction left unmatched.

The rearrangement joins TRBV13 to TRBJ1-1; no definite D call. V was trimmed by 5 bases and J by 3 bases, leaving 16 bases between them. The length of the CDR3 is 15 residues. Germline assignment: CDR1 PRHDT and CDR2 FYEKMQ (reference sequence). This CDR3 reads CASSPAGWEDTEAFF. CDR3 coding DNA: TGTGCCAGCAGCCCCGCGGGCTGGGAGGACACTGAAGCTTTCTTT.

In the case of this clone: The sample carries other DNA sequences with the same CDR3. This chain uses TRBV6-6 with TRBJ2-7; D possibly corresponds to TRBD2 (5 bases). CDR3 length: 12 amino acids. The V and J ends lost 3 bases and 7 bases respectively, with 10 bases between them. Germline CDR1 reads MNHNY; CDR2 reads SVGAGI (reference sequence). The CDR3 region has the DNA TGTGCCAGCAGTTATACCTCGGGGGAGCAGTACTTC. Amino acids: CASSYTSGEQYF.

This rearrangement joins TRBV9 to TRBJ1-4; 12 bases align to TRBD1. This CDR3 has 14 residues. Germline V gene lookup returns CDR1 SGDLS and CDR2 YYNGEE. J was trimmed by 7 bases and V by 5 bases; bases with no gene match: 3. Here the CDR3 reads CASSPGQGAEKLFF. The CDR3 DNA is TGTGCCAGCAGTCCGGGACAGGGGGCTGAAAAACTGTTTTTT.